The next 30 T cell receptor beta chains were all read from a single sample in a study of OX40 agonist ivuxolimab in advanced cancers. Sequencing used immunoSEQ multiplex PCR; TCRdb keeps in-frame clones, though not all of them. The data contain about 100,000 clones, 91% of them singletons. The source material was CD4+ or CD8+ T cells sorted from blood, sampled in a trial of the OX40 agonist ivuxolimab. The receptor source for this set is an adult with an advanced solid tumor such as melanoma, head and neck, liver or kidney cancer.

This clone was observed a single time. This chain links TRBV2 with TRBJ2-7, with 9 bases matching TRBD2. Looked up from germline, CDR1 is SNHLY and CDR2 is FYNNEI. The CDR3 spans 13 residues. Germline trimming cut 5 bases from V and 8 bases from J; bases unmatched to any gene: 7. CDR3 nucleotide sequence: TGTGCCAGCAGTTTGAAAGGACTAGCGCAGCAGTACTTC. It is translated as CASSLKGLAQQYF.

The count of this clone is one. The rearrangement joins TRBV28 to TRBJ2-1; D is unclear. V was shortened by 8 bases and J by 3 bases, with 5 bases between the two germline ends. The CDR3 runs 11 residues. Germline values: CDR1 MDHEN, CDR2 SYDVKM. CDR3 sequence (DNA): TGTGCCAGCTCTTACTACAATGAGCAGTTCTTC. Its translation is CASSYYNEQFF. Using reference TRBV28 and TRBJ2-1 for the parts outside the CDR3, the full variable domain is DVKVTQSSRYLVKRTGEKVFLECVQDMDHENMFWYRQDPGLGLRLIYFSYDVKMKEKGDIPEGYSVSREKKERFSLILESASTNQTSMYLCASSYYNEQFFGPGTRLTVL.

The gene calls are TRBV5-6 and TRBJ2-2; TRBD2 agrees at 8 bases. V lost 2 bases to trimming and J lost 8 bases; unmatched junction nucleotides: 11. The CDR3 has 16 residues. Germline CDR1 is SGHDT and CDR2 is YYEEEE. DNA of the CDR3: TGTGCCAGCAGCTTCCAAATAGCGGGGTTCAGGGGGGAGCTGTTTTTT. This gives the protein CASSFQIAGFRGELFF.

The rearrangement uses TRBV5-5 and TRBJ1-1; 9 nucleotides agree with TRBD1. The germline V gene encodes CDR1 SGHKS and CDR2 YYEKEE (reference sequence). This CDR3 is 16 amino acids long. The V and J ends lost 4 bases and 3 bases, in that order; junction bases with no gene match: 10. The CDR3 bases are TGTGCCAGCAGCCTAGGGACAGGGCAAACCGACACTGAAGCTTTCTTT. Protein: CASSLGTGQTDTEAFF.

This clone was observed a few times. This chain uses TRBV18 with TRBJ1-2, with D unclear. Germline CDR1 is KGHSH and CDR2 is LQKENI. CDR3 size: 12 residues. Trimming removed 6 bases from V and 6 bases from J, with 11 bases in between. Here the CDR3 DNA reads TGTGCCAGCTCGTATCAGGTGGATGGCTACACCTTC. Translated, it gives CASSYQVDGYTF.

This clone was counted a few times. The CDR3 loop is CASRARGAGDDTQYF. The CDR3 nucleotides read TGTGCCAGCAGGGCTAGGGGGGCCGGTGATGATACGCAGTATTTT. The V and J genes are TRBV2 and TRBJ2-3; D is tentatively TRBD1 or TRBD2 (6 bases each). The V end lost 6 bases, the J end lost 6 bases, and 19 bases lay between the germline ends. Germline V lookup: CDR1 SNHLY, CDR2 FYNNEI. The CDR3 contains 15 residues.

The J gene is TRBJ2-7, the V gene TRBV4-2; 15 bases agree with TRBD2. Germline V gene lookup returns CDR1 LGHNA and CDR2 YNFKEQ. J gave up 2 bases and V 9 bases, and 8 bases lay outside the gene matches. The CDR3 runs to 16 residues. The CDR3 region has the DNA TGTGCCAGTTCGGGACTAGCGGGAGGACTTACCTACGAGCAGTACTTC. Its protein is CASSGLAGGLTYEQYF.

The chain links TRBV2 to TRBJ2-3; 12 positions agree with TRBD2. The germline CDR1 and CDR2 sequences are SNHLY and FYNNEI. The CDR3 runs to 15 residues. The trim removed 5 bases at V and 4 bases at J, leaving 4 bases unmatched. The DNA for the CDR3 is TGTGCCAGCAGTCCCCTAGCGGGAGGGTCAGATACGCAGTATTTT. Its translation: CASSPLAGGSDTQYF. Full variable domain (missing parts from reference TRBV2 and TRBJ2-3): EPEVTQTPSHQVTQMGQEVILRCVPISNHLYFYWYRQILGQKVEFLVSFYNNEISEKSEIFDDQFSVERPDGSNFTLKIRSTKLEDSAMYFCASSPLAGGSDTQYFGPGTRLTVL.

Comments on this clone: One junction end disagrees with the germline gene, perhaps due to a read error. This sequence joins TRBV20-1 and TRBJ2-5; no definite D call. Germline V gene sequence: CDR1 DFQATT, CDR2 SNEGSKA (reference sequence). This CDR3 contains 11 residues. The CDR3 DNA reads as TGCAGTGTTCTACCGCAAGGGACCCAGTACTTC. This gives the protein CSVLPQGTQYF.

This chain uses TRBV9 with TRBJ2-3; D might be TRBD2 (5 bases). Trimming took off 3 bases at V and 0 bases at J, with 8 bases between the two ends. The CDR3 is 14 residues long. Per germline, CDR1 SGDLS and CDR2 YYNGEE. The CDR3 DNA reads TGTGCCAGCAGCGCCCGGACTAGCACAGATACGCAGTATTTT. Translating gives CASSARTSTDTQYF.

The V call is TRBV7-6, the J call TRBJ2-2; D could derive from TRBD1 or TRBD2 (5 bases each). Trimming shortened V by 5 bases and J by 13 bases, and 17 bases separated the two germline ends. Germline lookup yields CDR1 SGHVS and CDR2 FNYEAQ. This CDR3 is 13 amino acids long. CDR3 amino acids: CASSRDPRRGLFF. The CDR3 DNA reads TGTGCCAGCAGCCGGGACCCGAGACGGGGGCTGTTTTTT.

V usage is TRBV5-6 and J usage is TRBJ2-3; 8 nucleotides line up with TRBD2. Germline assignment: CDR1 SGHDT and CDR2 YYEEEE. This CDR3 is 13 amino acids long. After removal of 2 bases from V and 6 bases from J, the junction contained 2 bases not matched to a gene. CDR3 DNA: TGTGCCAGCAGCTTCGGGGGGGCCGATACGCAGTATTTT. Translation gives CASSFGGADTQYF.

The rearrangement links TRBV7-2 to TRBJ2-5; 8 nucleotides agree with TRBD1. V shed 4 bases, J shed 5 bases, and the junction held 6 bases outside the gene matches. Germline-derived CDR1 and CDR2 are SGHTA and FQGNSA. The CDR3 runs 14 residues. The CDR3, as DNA: TGTGCCAGCAGCTCCCGGACAGGGTCGGAGACCCAGTACTTC. Protein product: CASSSRTGSETQYF.

This clone turned up a few times. Other DNA sequences in the sample encode the same CDR3. The chain combines TRBV2 with TRBJ1-1; weak D call: TRBD1 (5 bases). Germline CDR1 is SNHLY and CDR2 is FYNNEI. CDR3 length equals 13 residues. The germline V and J ends were trimmed by 1 base and 5 bases, with 8 bases remaining between them. The CDR3 sequence: CASSEGAGTEAFF. The DNA of the CDR3 is TGTGCCAGCAGTGAAGGTGCAGGGACTGAAGCTTTCTTT.

This clone was seen once. The rearrangement links TRBV4-1 to TRBJ2-5; TRBD2 matches 9 bases. J was trimmed by 1 base and V by 2 bases; bases with no gene match: 5. Germline V CDR1 and CDR2: MGHRA, YSYEKL. The CDR3 loop spans 16 amino acids. The CDR3 loop is CASSQRTSASQETQYF. The CDR3 nucleotides read TGCGCCAGCAGCCAAAGGACTAGCGCTTCCCAAGAGACCCAGTACTTC.

This clone showed up just once. The rearrangement uses TRBV11-2 and TRBJ2-7; no clear D gene. CDR3 size: 15 residues. The germline V and J ends were trimmed by 4 bases and 3 bases, with 16 bases remaining between them. CDR1 SGHAT and CDR2 FQNNGV come from the germline V gene. CDR3 nucleotide sequence: TGTGCCAGCAGCTCTCGGCAGGTATGGGTCTACGAGCAGTACTTC. It specifies CASSSRQVWVYEQYF.

This chain links TRBV7-9 with TRBJ2-3; TRBD1 might be the D (5 bases). The CDR3 sequence is 13 residues long. The V end was cut by 5 bases, the J end by 2 bases, with 8 bases between. The germline gives CDR1 SEHNR, CDR2 FQNEAQ (reference sequence). Written as DNA, the CDR3 is TGTGCCAGCAGCGGGGCCCCCACAGATACGCAGTATTTT. Amino acids: CASSGAPTDTQYF.

The gene calls are TRBV7-3 and TRBJ1-2; D unclear. This CDR3 has 10 residues. V lost 10 bases to trimming and J lost 4 bases, with 7 bases between them. CDR1 is SGHTA and CDR2 is FQGTGA in the germline V gene. Written as DNA, the CDR3 is TGTGCCATCCCCCTCTATGGCTACACCTTC. Translated: CAIPLYGYTF.

The chain combines TRBV19 with TRBJ2-1, with 10 bases matching TRBD1. The CDR3 sequence is 15 residues long. The V segment lost 5 bases and the J segment 8 bases; nucleotides outside the gene matches: 9. Germline V lookup: CDR1 LNHDA, CDR2 SQIVND (reference sequence). CDR3 sequence reads: CASSRPGTGAHEQFF. CDR3 bases: TGTGCCAGTAGTCGGCCGGGGACAGGGGCCCATGAGCAGTTCTTC.

J is TRBJ2-1 and V is TRBV11-3, with 12 nucleotides matching TRBD2. Germline-derived CDR1 and CDR2 are SGHNT and YENEEA. The CDR3 is 14 residues long. After removal of 3 bases from V and 15 bases from J, the junction contained 9 bases not matched to a gene. CDR3 in amino acids: CASSLMTSGSRTFF. The CDR3 bases are TGTGCCAGCAGCTTGATGACTAGCGGGAGTCGGACGTTCTTC.

This chain uses TRBV29-1 with TRBJ1-1; no reliable D call. This CDR3 is 10 amino acids long. CDR1 SQVTM and CDR2 ANQGSEA come from the germline V gene. The V end lost 5 bases, the J end lost 6 bases, and 7 bases lay between the germline ends. CDR3 nucleotides: TGCAGCGTTAGGGATTCTGAAGCTTTCTTT. Protein product: CSVRDSEAFF.

The rearrangement uses TRBV30 and TRBJ2-5, with 11 bases fitting TRBD2. Per germline, CDR1 GTSNPN and CDR2 SVGIG (reference sequence). CDR3 length: 16 residues. J lost 4 bases, V lost 4 bases, and 11 bases had no gene match. The CDR3 coding sequence is TGTGCCTGGAAAAAGCCCGGGACTAGCGGAGGAGAGACCCAGTACTTC. This gives the protein CAWKKPGTSGGETQYF.

J is TRBJ1-2 and V is TRBV4-1; TRBD1 is a possible D gene (5 bases). Trimming stripped 7 bases from V and 5 bases from J, with 20 bases between. Germline V gives CDR1 MGHRA, CDR2 YSYEKL. CDR3 length equals 15 residues. This chain's CDR3 is CASNPLRGQEYGYTF. The CDR3 region has the DNA TGCGCCAGCAACCCACTAAGGGGTCAGGAATATGGCTACACCTTC.

This clone occurred once. The chain joins TRBV4-2 to TRBJ2-3, with TRBD2 as a possible D gene (6 bases). This CDR3 is built from 16 residues. The germline V and J ends were trimmed by 0 bases and 0 bases, with 10 bases remaining between them. The germline CDR1 and CDR2 sequences are LGHNA and YNFKEQ. The CDR3 sequence is CASSQEAGTSTDTQYF. As DNA, the CDR3 is TGTGCCAGCAGCCAAGAGGCCGGGACTAGCACAGATACGCAGTATTTT.

The rearrangement links TRBV7-2 to TRBJ1-3; 7 nucleotides align to TRBD1. Germline CDR1 reads SGHTA; CDR2 reads FQGNSA. V lost 5 bases, J lost 4 bases, and 11 bases stayed unmatched. The CDR3 loop spans 16 amino acids. The CDR3, as DNA: TGTGCCAGCAGCGCACAGGGGAGATTGAGCGGAAACACCATATATTTT. Protein product: CASSAQGRLSGNTIYF.

The CDR3 loop is CSVSVGDTQYF. CDR3 nucleotides: TGCAGCGTCTCGGTGGGAGATACGCAGTATTTT. The chain recombines TRBV29-1 with TRBJ2-3; D not certain. Per the germline V gene, CDR1 is SQVTM and CDR2 is ANQGSEA. The ends were cut back, 6 bases at V and 5 bases at J, with 9 bases in the middle. This CDR3 region has 11 residues.

The chain carries TRBV4-3 and TRBJ2-7, with D perhaps matching TRBD1 (6 bases). Trimming pared 6 bases from V and 4 bases from J, leaving 16 bases between. There are 14 residues in the CDR3. In germline, CDR1 is LGHNA, CDR2 YSLEER. The DNA of the CDR3 is TGCGCCAGCAGTGGACAGTGGGGACCGTACGAGCAGTACTTC. It translates to CASSGQWGPYEQYF.

This chain connects TRBV11-3 to TRBJ2-7, with D perhaps TRBD2 (7 bases). Trimming pared 4 bases from V and 9 bases from J, leaving 16 bases between. Germline V gene data show CDR1 as SGHNT and CDR2 as YENEEA. The CDR3 length is 13 residues. CDR3 sequence reads: CASSSNREGGQYF. For the CDR3, the DNA is TGTGCCAGCAGCTCAAACAGGGAGGGAGGGCAGTACTTC.

This chain uses TRBV4-3 with TRBJ2-1, with 11 bases lining up with TRBD2. V trimming: 1 base; J trimming: 6 bases; junction bases outside the gene matches: 14. The germline V gene encodes CDR1 LGHNA and CDR2 YSLEER. This CDR3 spans 19 amino acids. The CDR3 DNA sequence: TGCGCCAGCAGCCAAGGTGGTAGCGGGAGGGCCGCGCTTTCCAATGAGCAGTTCTTC. Protein: CASSQGGSGRAALSNEQFF.

V and J are TRBV6-1 and TRBJ2-7; D is perhaps TRBD2 (6 bases). This CDR3 comprises 15 residues. Germline assignment: CDR1 MNHNS and CDR2 SASEGT. The germline V and J ends were trimmed by 7 bases and 4 bases, with 20 bases remaining between them. In nucleotides, the CDR3 is TGTGCCAGCAAGTGGGATAGCGGTTACTCATACGAGCAGTACTTC. Translation gives CASKWDSGYSYEQYF.